Sequencing of this T cell receptor (beta chain) was carried out in a study of blood T cell repertoires in COVID-19. The wider study: COVID-19 samples, acute and convalescent, were from the United States, Italy and Spain. T cells, B-cell-depleted T cells, or PBMCs provided the cDNA or gDNA that served as material.

Trimming removed 1 base from V and 2 bases from J, with 7 bases in between. The germline V gene encodes CDR1 LGHNA and CDR2 YSLEER. The CDR3 sequence is 14 residues long. Libraries were prepared by immunoSEQ multiplex PCR; TCRdb keeps only in-frame clonotypes and omits some of them. This sample has approximately 500,000 clones, with over 75% found just once. Recruits, aged roughly 18 to 95 years, lived in around 24 US areas. Each recovered donor of Cohort 3 presented with two negative PCRs, clearance, or symptom resolution. The clonotype comes from a woman in her thirties or forties who had recovered from COVID-19. Input material: PBMCs or T cells enriched from blood (not recorded which). The genes are TRBV4-3 and TRBJ2-3; tentative D call: TRBD2 (6 bases). CDR3 loop: CASSQGLVTDTQYF. In DNA form, the CDR3 reads TGCGCCAGCAGCCAAGGACTAGTCACAGATACGCAGTATTTT.